A single sample is the source of the 30 T cell receptor beta chains below, sequenced in a study of human T cells and chemical hapten exposure. MiXCR, run by TCRdb on the RACE reads, gives a single entry per CDR3 protein. The sample lists roughly 50,000 distinct CDR3 sequences; 9.9% were seen once. The time point is: pre-sensitization, week 0. As to treatment: therapeutic diphenylcyclopropenone sensitization with weekly scalp DPC. The sample was whole blood, taken in connection with sensitization to the hapten diphenylcyclopropenone (DPC). The receptors originated from a man aged 35 to 55 with alopecia areata. Some clones in this sample may be carry-over from other donors' samples.

The rearrangement joins TRBV6-2 or TRBV6-3 to TRBJ2-1; D gene uncertain. V lost 0 bases and J 6 bases, leaving 9 bases between the germline ends. The CDR3 is 14 residues long. Germline V gives CDR1 MNHEY, CDR2 SVGEGT. The CDR3 bases are TGTGCCAGCAGTTACTCCCGTAGAATCAATGAGCAGTTCTTC. As protein: CASSYSRRINEQFF.

The V and J genes are TRBV6-1 and TRBJ2-1; TRBD2 matches 10 bases. V dropped 3 bases and J dropped 8; count of bases not matched to a gene: 7. This CDR3 region has 15 residues. Germline CDR1 and CDR2: MNHNS and SASEGT. The CDR3 DNA reads as TGTGCCAGCAGTGATGGTCTAGCGGGAGCATATGAGCAGTTCTTC. Protein product: CASSDGLAGAYEQFF.

This clonotype was seen a few times. The rearrangement joins TRBV9 to TRBJ2-5; TRBD1 or TRBD2 may be the D gene (5 bases each). V lost 0 bases to trimming and J lost 5 bases, with 14 bases between them. This CDR3 is 15 amino acids long. Germline lookup yields CDR1 SGDLS and CDR2 YYNGEE. The CDR3 sequence is CASSVDGTQRETQYF. The CDR3 nucleotides are TGTGCCAGCAGCGTAGACGGGACCCAGAGGGAGACCCAGTACTTC.

This clonotype was counted only a few times. V gene TRBV3-1 combines with J gene TRBJ2-7; 8 bases line up with TRBD2. V shed 0 bases and J 6 bases; nucleotides not matched to a gene: 7. Germline loops: CDR1 LGHDT, CDR2 YNNKEL (reference sequence). This CDR3 is built from 15 residues. In DNA form, the CDR3 reads TGTGCCAGCAGCCAAGATCCACGGGGGGGATCCGAGCAGTACTTC. This gives the protein CASSQDPRGGSEQYF.

This clonotype showed up many times. The rearrangement links TRBV7-6 to TRBJ2-3; no firm D call. Trimming took off 2 bases at V and 6 bases at J, with 9 bases between the two ends. Looked up from germline, CDR1 is SGHVS and CDR2 is FNYEAQ. The CDR3 is 13 residues long. CDR3 amino acids: CASSLSTMDTQYF. DNA for the CDR3: TGTGCCAGCAGCTTATCTACCATGGATACGCAGTATTTT.

There are many counts of this clonotype. The chain uses TRBV29-1 and TRBJ2-1, with D tentatively TRBD2 (6 bases). Germline V gene sequence: CDR1 SQVTM, CDR2 ANQGSEA. This CDR3 is built from 13 residues. V lost 3 bases to trimming and J lost 8 bases, with 14 bases between them. The CDR3 region is CSVEGERVDEQFF. The DNA for the CDR3 is TGCAGCGTTGAGGGGGAGCGGGTAGATGAGCAGTTCTTC.

This chain links TRBV7-2 with TRBJ2-1; 7 bases align to TRBD1. The ends lost 5 bases at V and 0 bases at J; junction bases unmatched: 7. CDR1 SGHTA and CDR2 FQGNSA come from the germline V gene. This CDR3 comprises 16 residues. CDR3 nucleotides: TGTGCCAGCAGCACTGGGACAGTGAGCTCCTACAATGAGCAGTTCTTC. Encoded protein: CASSTGTVSSYNEQFF. The whole variable domain, remainder taken from reference TRBV7-2 and TRBJ2-1, is GAGVSQSPSNKVTEKGKDVELRCDPISGHTALYWYRQSLGQGLEFLIYFQGNSAPDKSGLPSDRFSAERTGGSVSTLTIQRTQQEDSAVYLCASSTGTVSSYNEQFFGPGTRLTVL.

The sample holds many counts of this clonotype. The rearrangement links TRBV7-2 to TRBJ2-2; unclear D gene. The germline gives CDR1 SGHTA, CDR2 FQGNSA. Trimming pared 5 bases from V and 5 bases from J, leaving 12 bases between. The CDR3 spans 14 residues. The CDR3 loop reads CASSGPGTTGELFF. The CDR3, as DNA: TGTGCCAGCAGCGGACCCGGAACTACCGGGGAGCTGTTTTTT.

The DNA of the CDR3 is TGTGCCAGCAGCACACAGGGTATCGCACGCCAAGAGACCCAGTACTTC. Protein sequence: CASSTQGIARQETQYF. The V call is TRBV9, the J call TRBJ2-5; tentatively, D is TRBD1 (6 bases). CDR3 length: 16 amino acids. Germline V lookup: CDR1 SGDLS, CDR2 YYNGEE. V lost 4 bases and J lost 1, with 17 bases in between.

This clonotype was detected only a few times. The chain has TRBV7-2 and TRBJ1-4; no firm D call. CDR1 and CDR2 from the germline V gene are SGHTA and FQGNSA. V shed 0 bases and J shed 0 bases, with 8 bases lying between them. The CDR3 runs 16 residues. The CDR3 nucleotides are TGTGCCAGCAGCTTAGCGCTGAGATCAACTAATGAAAAACTGTTTTTT. It is translated as CASSLALRSTNEKLFF.

The table lists this clonotype with a few counts. The chain joins TRBV7-9 to TRBJ2-7; 8 bases are a match to TRBD1. In germline, CDR1 is SEHNR, CDR2 FQNEAQ (reference sequence). V was pared by 4 bases and J by 3 bases, with 8 bases of the junction left unmatched. The CDR3 runs 15 residues. CDR3 region: CASSYAGQDNYEQYF. The DNA for the CDR3 is TGTGCCAGCAGCTACGCGGGACAGGATAACTACGAGCAGTACTTC.

J is TRBJ2-5 and V is TRBV9; 7 bases map to TRBD1. This CDR3 is 13 amino acids long. The germline gives CDR1 SGDLS, CDR2 YYNGEE. The V segment lost 3 bases and the J segment 2 bases; nucleotides outside the gene matches: 1. DNA of the CDR3: TGTGCCAGCAGCGGGACAGGACAAGAGACCCAGTACTTC. Translation: CASSGTGQETQYF.

This clonotype appeared a few times. This rearrangement joins TRBV11-2 to TRBJ1-5; the D is unclear. The CDR3 runs to 12 residues. Germline lookup yields CDR1 SGHAT and CDR2 FQNNGV. Trimming pared 5 bases from V and 2 bases from J, leaving 4 bases between. Here the CDR3 DNA reads TGTGCCAGCAGCAGGGGCAATCAGCCCCAGCATTTT. This translates into CASSRGNQPQHF.

This clonotype was seen many times. This chain joins TRBV20-1 and TRBJ1-1, with D perhaps TRBD1 (5 bases). This CDR3 is built from 15 residues. Germline CDR1 DFQATT, CDR2 SNEGSKA (reference sequence). V was cut by 3 bases and J by 0 bases, with 14 bases left in between. CDR3 DNA: TGCAGTGCTAGGCAGGGAACCCCCGTGAACACTGAAGCTTTCTTT. This gives the protein CSARQGTPVNTEAFF.

The table lists this clonotype with many counts. This chain connects TRBV20-1 to TRBJ2-1, with D possibly called TRBD1 or TRBD2 (5 bases each). Trimming stripped 6 bases from V and 5 bases from J, with 20 bases between. The CDR3 runs 15 residues. Germline values: CDR1 DFQATT, CDR2 SNEGSKA (reference sequence). CDR3 loop: CSADRDAGRNNEQFF. The CDR3 DNA sequence: TGCAGTGCGGACCGGGACGCAGGTCGGAACAATGAGCAGTTCTTC.

Notes on this clonotype: One end of the junction does not line up with germline, which may come from a read error. The chain couples TRBV13 to TRBJ2-5, with TRBD2 matching 8 bases. Germline-derived CDR1 and CDR2 are PRHDT and FYEKMQ (reference sequence). CDR3 length: 15 residues. The CDR3 is CASSQRQRERENQYF. CDR3 bases: TGTGCCAGCAGCCAACGACAGAGGGAGCGGGAGAACCAGTACTTC.

This clonotype was seen only a few times. The rearrangement joins TRBV18 to TRBJ2-1; 11 bases fit TRBD2. V dropped 2 bases and J dropped 8; count of bases not matched to a gene: 11. The CDR3 is 17 amino acids. Germline lookup yields CDR1 KGHSH and CDR2 LQKENI. This CDR3 reads CASSPLSGTSGRHEQFF. The CDR3 bases are TGTGCCAGCTCACCATTAAGCGGGACTAGCGGCCGACATGAGCAGTTCTTC.

This clonotype was seen many times. V gene TRBV9 combines with J gene TRBJ2-5; TRBD1 is a possible D gene (7 bases). Germline CDR1 is SGDLS and CDR2 is YYNGEE. The CDR3 length is 15 residues. The ends were cut back, 3 bases at V and 9 bases at J, with 21 bases in the middle. In nucleotides, the CDR3 is TGTGCCAGCAGCGCGTTCCCGACCGTCAGGGGGGCCCAGTACTTC. Its protein product is CASSAFPTVRGAQYF.

This sequence joins TRBV27 and TRBJ1-2; D gene uncertain. The V end was cut by 6 bases, the J end by 0 bases, with 11 bases between. The germline CDR1 and CDR2 sequences are MNHEY and SMNVEV (reference sequence). The CDR3 has 14 residues. For the CDR3, the DNA is TGTGCCAGCAGCCAGGACGTAACTAACTATGGCTACACCTTC. Translated: CASSQDVTNYGYTF.

There are a few counts of this clonotype. The chain employs TRBV19 and TRBJ2-1; 7 bases fit TRBD1. After removal of 3 bases from V and 8 bases from J, the junction contained 4 bases not matched to a gene. Germline loops: CDR1 LNHDA, CDR2 SQIVND (reference sequence). There are 13 residues in the CDR3. CDR3 sequence (DNA): TGTGCCAGTAGTATCCCCCAGGGGGATGAGCAGTTCTTC. Its protein is CASSIPQGDEQFF.

The chain joins TRBV18 to TRBJ2-5, with TRBD1 identical over 7 bases. With 3 bases clipped from V and 2 bases from J, the junction kept 0 bases outside the gene matches. The CDR3 contains 13 residues. The germline CDR1 and CDR2 sequences are KGHSH and LQKENI. The CDR3 here is CASSPGQQETQYF. As DNA, the CDR3 is TGTGCCAGCTCACCGGGACAGCAAGAGACCCAGTACTTC. The full variable domain, rest sourced from reference TRBV18 and TRBJ2-5, is NAGVMQNPRHLVRRRGQEARLRCSPMKGHSHVYWYRQLPEEGLKFMVYLQKENIIDESGMPKERFSAEFPKEGPSILRIQQVVRGDSAAYFCASSPGQQETQYFGPGTRLLVL.

On this clonotype: This may come from a read error, since a much larger clone is one base off. The chain links TRBV9 to TRBJ2-3; D is unclear. CDR1 is SGDLS and CDR2 is YYNGEE in the germline V gene. Trimming removed 0 bases at V and 4 bases at J, with 6 bases between. The CDR3 sequence is 13 residues long. CDR3 sequence (DNA): TGTGCCAGCAGCGTAGATGGCTCAGATACGCAGTATTTT. Protein product: CASSVDGSDTQYF.

This clonotype has only a few counts. The chain couples TRBV4-3 to TRBJ2-1; possible D gene TRBD2, 5 bases. Germline assignment: CDR1 LGHNA and CDR2 YSLEER. This CDR3 region has 12 residues. In nucleotides, the CDR3 is TGCGCGGCGGGCGGCCACTACAATGAGCAGTTCTTC. Residues: CAAGGHYNEQFF.

At least ten counts were recorded for this clonotype. This sequence joins TRBV28 and TRBJ2-7, with D perhaps matching TRBD2 (6 bases). From germline, CDR1 is MDHEN and CDR2 SYDVKM. CDR3 length: 14 amino acids. V lost 6 bases, J lost 6 bases, and 18 bases lay in between. The CDR3, as DNA: TGTGCCAGCAGGGACTACAAGAAGGGGCCCGAGCAGTACTTC. This gives the protein CASRDYKKGPEQYF.

The chain links TRBV28 to TRBJ2-7, with TRBD2 identical over 12 bases. This CDR3 is built from 15 residues. CDR1 is MDHEN and CDR2 is SYDVKM in the germline V gene. V dropped 10 bases and J dropped 3; count of bases not matched to a gene: 10. The chain's CDR3 is CATSGTSGSYYEQYF. The CDR3 nucleotides are TGTGCCACCTCCGGGACTAGCGGGTCCTACTACGAGCAGTACTTC.

The DNA for the CDR3 is TGTGCCAGCAGCCTCCGCCGGGGGCCCGGGGAGGGCCGCCATGAGCAGTTCTTC. Residues: CASSLRRGPGEGRHEQFF. J is TRBJ2-1 and V is TRBV7-2, with D possibly TRBD2 on 7 matching bases. CDR1 is SGHTA, CDR2 FQGNSA, per germline. CDR3 length equals 18 residues. The V end lost 5 bases, the J end lost 8 bases, and 28 bases lay between the germline ends.

The table lists this clonotype with many counts. V gene TRBV10-3 combines with J gene TRBJ1-6; D uncertain. Germline assignment: CDR1 ENHRY and CDR2 SYGVKD. V lost 0 bases, J lost 7 bases, and 10 bases lay in between. The CDR3 loop spans 15 amino acids. The CDR3 region has the DNA TGTGCCATCAGTGAGTCCTCCGTTCCAAATTCACCCCTCCACTTT. Translation: CAISESSVPNSPLHF.

This clonotype was seen a few times. The J gene is TRBJ2-5, the V gene TRBV14, with D possibly TRBD1 on 6 matching bases. The CDR3 is 15 amino acids. V was trimmed by 0 bases and J by 3 bases, leaving 11 bases between them. CDR1 and CDR2 from the germline V gene are SGHDN and FVKESK. CDR3 DNA: TGTGCCAGCAGCCAAGATCGAAGGGACAAAGAGACCCAGTACTTC. This sequence encodes CASSQDRRDKETQYF. The whole variable domain, remainder taken from reference TRBV14 and TRBJ2-5, is EAGVTQFPSHSVIEKGQTVTLRCDPISGHDNLYWYRRVMGKEIKFLLHFVKESKQDESGMPNNRFLAERTGGTYSTLKVQPAELEDSGVYFCASSQDRRDKETQYFGPGTRLLVL.

The table lists this clonotype with many counts. This chain connects TRBV7-2 to TRBJ2-1, with 10 bases that match TRBD1. Germline V gene lookup returns CDR1 SGHTA and CDR2 FQGNSA. The V segment lost 6 bases and the J segment 5 bases; nucleotides outside the gene matches: 7. This CDR3 is built from 15 residues. The CDR3 region is CASRGPGQGNNEQFF. CDR3 bases: TGTGCCAGCAGGGGACCGGGACAGGGGAACAATGAGCAGTTCTTC.

This clonotype was picked up many times. The chain has TRBV7-2 and TRBJ1-2; 9 nucleotides match TRBD1. The junction had 6 bases not matched to a gene; V was cut back by 5 bases and J by 2 bases. This CDR3 contains 15 residues. Germline V gives CDR1 SGHTA, CDR2 FQGNSA. The CDR3 spells CASSAWTGVNYGYTF. CDR3 bases: TGTGCCAGCAGCGCCTGGACAGGGGTGAACTATGGCTACACCTTC. Variable domain in full (rest from reference TRBV7-2 and TRBJ1-2): GAGVSQSPSNKVTEKGKDVELRCDPISGHTALYWYRQSLGQGLEFLIYFQGNSAPDKSGLPSDRFSAERTGGSVSTLTIQRTQQEDSAVYLCASSAWTGVNYGYTFGSGTRLTVV.